The 32 T cell receptor beta chains presented below share a single source sample, sequenced in a study of cytomegalovirus exposure and HLA in healthy donors. This PCR relied on a set of 60 Vbeta primers and 13 Jbeta primers. Generated by immunoSEQ multiplex PCR, the TCRdb table keeps only in-frame clones and is missing some. Of more than 100,000 clones listed, about 76% are singletons. The specimen sequenced was PBMCs. Source of these receptors: a man aged 55 to 70 in good health and CMV-seropositive.

CDR3 loop: CASSRGTANTGELFF. CDR3 DNA: TGTGCCAGCAGCCGGGGGACAGCGAACACCGGGGAGCTGTTTTTT. The chain has TRBV5-4 and TRBJ2-2, with TRBD1 as a possible D gene (7 bases). Germline-derived CDR1 and CDR2 are SGHNT and YYREEE (reference sequence). The V gene lost 4 bases and the J gene lost 0 bases, with 10 bases spanning the gap. The CDR3 covers 15 residues.

The chain couples TRBV4-1 to TRBJ2-7; weak D call: TRBD2 (6 bases). The germline V gene encodes CDR1 MGHRA and CDR2 YSYEKL. Trimming left V 4 bases short and J 5 bases short, with 15 bases between. This CDR3 region has 14 residues. The CDR3 here is CASSPTREWDEQYF. CDR3 in DNA: TGCGCCAGCAGCCCCACCCGGGAGTGGGACGAGCAGTACTTC.

The V call is TRBV28, the J call TRBJ1-1; the match to TRBD1 covers 7 bases. The V segment lost 6 bases and the J segment 5 bases; nucleotides outside the gene matches: 15. The CDR3 runs to 16 residues. Looked up from germline, CDR1 is MDHEN and CDR2 is SYDVKM. CDR3 nucleotide sequence: TGTGCCAGCAGAGAAGGGGGCGCGACCTCGGGAACTGAAGCTTTCTTT. It is translated as CASREGGATSGTEAFF. The complete variable domain, with remaining parts taken from reference TRBV28 and TRBJ1-1, reads DVKVTQSSRYLVKRTGEKVFLECVQDMDHENMFWYRQDPGLGLRLIYFSYDVKMKEKGDIPEGYSVSREKKERFSLILESASTNQTSMYLCASREGGATSGTEAFFGQGTRLTVV.

A single count supports this clone. The chain joins TRBV5-6 to TRBJ1-1; weak D call: TRBD1 (5 bases). Between the trimmed V and J ends, which lost 5 bases and 1 base, there was a span of 15 bases. The CDR3 totals 15 residues. CDR1 SGHDT and CDR2 YYEEEE come from the germline V gene. The CDR3 loop is CASRYDSDRNTEAFF. In DNA, the CDR3 is TGTGCCAGCAGGTACGACTCCGACAGGAACACTGAAGCTTTCTTT.

The V gene is TRBV5-4, the J gene TRBJ2-1, with TRBD2 identical over 7 bases. The CDR3 loop spans 15 amino acids. The germline V gene has CDR1 SGHNT and CDR2 YYREEE (reference sequence). J lost 3 bases, V lost 4 bases, and 7 bases had no gene match. The CDR3 DNA reads as TGTGCCAGCAGCACCCTAGCGGCTAGCTACAATGAGCAGTTCTTC. Residues: CASSTLAASYNEQFF.

The count of this clone is one. The rearrangement links TRBV7-3 to TRBJ1-2; D is perhaps TRBD1 (6 bases). Trimming took off 4 bases at V and 0 bases at J, with 21 bases between the two ends. Germline V gene sequence: CDR1 SGHTA, CDR2 FQGTGA. CDR3 length: 18 amino acids. The CDR3 reads CASSSRSRGRGANYGYTF. CDR3 in DNA: TGTGCCAGCAGCTCCAGGTCGCGGGGGCGAGGGGCTAACTATGGCTACACCTTC.

This clone appeared a single time. V usage is TRBV5-1 and J usage is TRBJ2-1; 8 bases are shared with TRBD1. CDR3 length: 15 residues. Trimming at V came to 0 bases and at J to 8 bases, leaving 7 bases not matched to a gene. Germline-derived CDR1 and CDR2 are SGHRS and YFSETQ. The DNA for the CDR3 is TGCGCCAGCAGCTTGGCCGTAGCAGGGGGCTATGAGCAGTTCTTC. Protein product: CASSLAVAGGYEQFF.

The chain has TRBV5-4 and TRBJ2-7; 7 bases fit TRBD1. The germline V gene has CDR1 SGHNT and CDR2 YYREEE (reference sequence). Trimming cost V 3 bases and J 5 bases; bases outside gene matches: 8. There are 14 residues in the CDR3. CDR3 DNA sequence: TGTGCCAGCAGCTCAGGAACAGGGGACAACGAGCAGTACTTC. Encoded protein: CASSSGTGDNEQYF.

V usage is TRBV19 and J usage is TRBJ1-5; a possible D gene is TRBD1 (6 bases). Trimming took off 3 bases at V and 1 base at J, with 13 bases between the two ends. This CDR3 contains 16 residues. CDR1 is LNHDA and CDR2 is SQIVND in the germline V gene (reference sequence). The CDR3 spells CASSIRGGRSNQPQHF. CDR3 bases: TGTGCCAGTAGTATCCGGGGGGGCCGGAGCAATCAGCCCCAGCATTTT.

As for this clone: Relative to the germline gene, one junction end is altered; a read error may explain this. The J gene is TRBJ1-5, the V gene TRBV7-2; no firm D call. CDR1 and CDR2 (germline): SGHTA, FQGNSA. The CDR3 is made up of 12 amino acids. This chain's CDR3 is CASSLYGNRPYF. CDR3 bases: TGTGCCAGCAGCCTTTATGGTAACAGACCCTACTTT. Together with reference TRBV7-2 and TRBJ1-5, the CDR3 gives the full variable domain: GAGVSQSPSNKVTEKGKDVELRCDPISGHTALYWYRQSLGQGLEFLIYFQGNSAPDKSGLPSDRFSAERTGGSVSTLTIQRTQQEDSAVYLCASSLYGNRPYFGDGTRLSIL.

This clone is a singleton in its sample. The CDR3 DNA follows: TGTGCCAGCACCATGGGCCGACAGGGACCAGCCCAGTACTTC. Protein sequence: CASTMGRQGPAQYF. V gene TRBV7-9 combines with J gene TRBJ2-5, with TRBD1 identical over 7 bases. V was clipped by 7 bases and J by 9 bases; unmatched bases: 14. The CDR3 spans 14 residues. The germline gives CDR1 SEHNR, CDR2 FQNEAQ (reference sequence).

This sequence joins TRBV6-1 and TRBJ1-4; perhaps TRBD1 as D (5 bases). The V end lost 4 bases, the J end lost 10 bases, and 22 bases lay between the germline ends. Germline V gives CDR1 MNHNS, CDR2 SASEGT. CDR3 length equals 16 residues. DNA of the CDR3: TGTGCCAGCAGTGTCCAGGCGGGGCCTGGTGGTGGAAAACTGTTTTTT. Translating it yields CASSVQAGPGGGKLFF.

The genes are TRBV9 and TRBJ2-7; 9 bases map to TRBD1. CDR1 is SGDLS and CDR2 is YYNGEE in the germline V gene. This CDR3 is 16 amino acids long. After removal of 0 bases from V and 6 bases from J, the junction contained 10 bases not matched to a gene. CDR3 protein: CASSVVPGQGESEQYF. In DNA, the CDR3 is TGTGCCAGCAGCGTAGTGCCGGGACAGGGAGAAAGCGAGCAGTACTTC.

The genes are TRBV6-6 and TRBJ2-7; 7 nucleotides align to TRBD2. J gave up 7 bases and V 7 bases, and 4 bases lay outside the gene matches. The V gene's germline CDR1 is MNHNY and CDR2 SVGAGI (reference sequence). The CDR3 covers 11 residues. The CDR3: CASTGGREQYF. DNA of the CDR3: TGTGCCAGCACCGGGGGGAGGGAGCAGTACTTC.

This clone was counted a few times. The genes are TRBV4-1 and TRBJ1-1; no reliable D call. The CDR3 runs to 12 residues. Looked up from germline, CDR1 is MGHRA and CDR2 is YSYEKL. Trimming removed 1 base at V and 8 bases at J, with 8 bases between. DNA for the CDR3: TGCGCCAGCAGCCAAGGGTACGGGGAAGCTTTCTTT. This gives the protein CASSQGYGEAFF.

This clone was seen a few times. V usage is TRBV28 and J usage is TRBJ2-5; D not resolved. This CDR3 contains 14 residues. Germline values: CDR1 MDHEN, CDR2 SYDVKM. The germline V and J ends were trimmed by 0 bases and 5 bases, with 10 bases remaining between them. The DNA of the CDR3 is TGTGCCAGCAGTTTATGGGCAGGCTCGGAGACCCAGTACTTC. Translating it yields CASSLWAGSETQYF.

The CDR3 reads CASSSTGGIRYEQYF. CDR3 bases: TGCGCCAGCAGCTCTACAGGGGGCATCCGCTACGAGCAGTACTTC. The J gene is TRBJ2-7, the V gene TRBV5-1; 9 bases align to TRBD1. Germline V gene data show CDR1 as SGHRS and CDR2 as YFSETQ. The CDR3 runs to 15 residues. The V gene end was trimmed by 3 bases and the J gene end by 3 bases; junction bases not matched to a gene: 7. Filled out from reference TRBV5-1 and TRBJ2-7, the complete variable domain reads KAGVTQTPRYLIKTRGQQVTLSCSPISGHRSVSWYQQTPGQGLQFLFEYFSETQRNKGNFPGRFSGRQFSNSRSEMNVSTLELGDSALYLCASSSTGGIRYEQYFGPGTRLTVT.

This clone occurred once. The chain recombines TRBV10-3 with TRBJ2-7, with D maybe TRBD2 (6 bases). CDR3 length: 13 amino acids. Germline V gives CDR1 ENHRY, CDR2 SYGVKD. Trimming took 10 bases from V and 2 from J, leaving 15 bases between them. CDR3 DNA sequence: TGTGCCACCACTTTGACGGGGGCCTACGAGCAGTACTTC. Translated: CATTLTGAYEQYF.

V and J are TRBV11-2 and TRBJ2-2; tentative D call: TRBD1 (5 bases). CDR1 and CDR2 (germline): SGHAT, FQNNGV. The CDR3 totals 16 residues. V lost 1 base and J 2 bases, leaving 11 bases between the germline ends. This CDR3 reads CASSLVRGRNTGELFF. For the CDR3, the DNA is TGTGCCAGCAGCTTAGTTAGGGGCCGTAACACCGGGGAGCTGTTTTTT. The full variable domain, its missing parts supplied by reference TRBV11-2 and TRBJ2-2, is EAGVAQSPRYKIIEKRQSVAFWCNPISGHATLYWYQQILGQGPKLLIQFQNNGVVDDSQLPKDRFSAERLKGVDSTLKIQPAKLEDSAVYLCASSLVRGRNTGELFFGEGSRLTVL.

This chain uses TRBV4-1 with TRBJ2-5; D might be TRBD1 (6 bases). The CDR3 is 15 residues long. Trimming removed 4 bases at V and 2 bases at J, with 14 bases between. Germline CDR1 MGHRA, CDR2 YSYEKL. The CDR3 nucleotides read TGCGCCAGCAGCCCCGGTCGAGGGGGACAAGAGACCCAGTACTTC. The encoded protein is CASSPGRGGQETQYF.

This chain uses TRBV5-1 with TRBJ2-5, with 7 bases aligning to TRBD1. Germline CDR1 and CDR2: SGHRS and YFSETQ. CDR3 length: 13 amino acids. V lost 3 bases to trimming and J lost 5 bases; unmatched junction nucleotides: 4. The CDR3 DNA follows: TGCGCCAGCAGCTCGACAGGGCCGGAGACCCAGTACTTC. Protein: CASSSTGPETQYF.

The chain employs TRBV10-3 and TRBJ2-3; 7 nucleotides agree with TRBD2. This CDR3 has 14 residues. V was clipped by 8 bases and J by 2 bases; unmatched bases: 7. Germline CDR1 reads ENHRY; CDR2 reads SYGVKD. CDR3 loop: CAISMLADTDTQYF. As DNA, the CDR3 is TGTGCCATCTCAATGCTAGCGGACACAGATACGCAGTATTTT.

V gene TRBV6-1 combines with J gene TRBJ2-7, with 10 bases aligning to TRBD2. CDR1 is MNHNS and CDR2 is SASEGT in the germline V gene. Trimming removed 3 bases from V and 0 bases from J; junction bases left unmatched: 2. CDR3 size: 15 residues. This CDR3 reads CASSDRLAGSYEQYF. CDR3 DNA: TGTGCCAGCAGTGACCGACTAGCGGGCTCCTACGAGCAGTACTTC.

In this sample, this clone turned up a few times. The V gene is TRBV7-9, the J gene TRBJ1-3; 9 positions match TRBD1. Germline V lookup: CDR1 SEHNR, CDR2 FQNEAQ (reference sequence). The V gene end was trimmed by 6 bases and the J gene end by 0 bases; junction bases not matched to a gene: 3. The CDR3 is 15 amino acids. The CDR3 nucleotides read TGTGCCAGCAGTAGGACAGGGGACTCTGGAAACACCATATATTTT. This translates into CASSRTGDSGNTIYF.

The chain links TRBV5-1 to TRBJ2-7; 9 nucleotides match TRBD2. The CDR3 loop spans 15 amino acids. The germline V gene has CDR1 SGHRS and CDR2 YFSETQ. J gave up 4 bases and V 3 bases, and 8 bases lay outside the gene matches. CDR3 sequence: CASSSTSGHMYEQYF. In DNA form, the CDR3 reads TGCGCCAGCAGCTCGACTAGCGGACATATGTACGAGCAGTACTTC.

A single count supports this clone. The chain combines TRBV18 with TRBJ2-5, with no clear D. The J call may be faulty, since TRBJ2-7 better matches the DNA end. CDR1 and CDR2 (germline): KGHSH, LQKENI. The CDR3 is 12 amino acids. The CDR3 reads CASSLSSYEQYF. Written as DNA, the CDR3 is TGTGCCAGCTCACTTTCCTCCTACGAGCAGTACTTC.

The chain links TRBV2 to TRBJ2-4, with 8 bases aligning to TRBD1. Germline lookup yields CDR1 SNHLY and CDR2 FYNNEI. The CDR3 length is 13 residues. V dropped 6 bases and J dropped 9; count of bases not matched to a gene: 7. The CDR3 protein is CASSEDRVAIQYF. CDR3 bases: TGTGCCAGCAGCGAGGACAGGGTCGCCATTCAGTACTTC.

The rearrangement links TRBV6-1 to TRBJ2-7; D is possibly TRBD2 (6 bases). Trimming cost V 3 bases and J 1 base, with 13 bases left between them. CDR3 length equals 15 residues. The germline V gene has CDR1 MNHNS and CDR2 SASEGT. The CDR3 sequence is CASSEAGGLSYEQYF. The CDR3 DNA reads TGTGCCAGCAGTGAGGCTGGGGGGTTGTCCTACGAGCAGTACTTC.

Concerning this clone itself: The same CDR3 also results from other DNA sequences found in this sample. V usage is TRBV20-1 and J usage is TRBJ1-1, with D uncertain. CDR1 and CDR2 from the germline V gene are DFQATT and SNEGSKA (reference sequence). The CDR3 contains 11 residues. V was cut by 2 bases and J by 4 bases, with 5 bases left in between. The CDR3 nucleotides are TGCAGTGCTAGAACGGGCACTGAAGCTTTCTTT. This encodes CSARTGTEAFF.

The V and J genes are TRBV2 and TRBJ1-6, with 9 bases matching TRBD1. The length of the CDR3 is 14 residues. The germline V gene has CDR1 SNHLY and CDR2 FYNNEI. Unmatched junction bases numbered 7, after V lost 8 bases and J lost 8 bases. The CDR3 loop is CASDRGIGHSPLHF. The DNA of the CDR3 is TGTGCCAGCGACAGGGGGATTGGGCATTCACCCCTCCACTTT.

This clone showed up just a few times. V and J are TRBV7-6 and TRBJ1-1, with unresolved D. CDR1 and CDR2 (germline): SGHVS, FNYEAQ. The CDR3 sequence is 22 residues long. V was clipped by 0 bases and J by 4 bases, with 33 bases between them. The CDR3 DNA reads TGTGCCAGCAGCTTAGCCTCGTCTGTGAGTGGAGTTCCTGCTACTTCGGGCACTGAAGCTTTCTTT. Encoded protein: CASSLASSVSGVPATSGTEAFF.

The chain has TRBV11-3 and TRBJ1-1; D is uncertain. Germline loops: CDR1 SGHNT, CDR2 YENEEA. This CDR3 is 12 amino acids long. With 5 bases removed from V and 5 bases from J, the gap between germline ends came to 9 bases. This chain's CDR3 is CASSARGTEAFF. The DNA of the CDR3 is TGTGCCAGCAGCGCCCGAGGGACTGAAGCTTTCTTT.